This T cell receptor (beta chain) was documented in a study of blood T cell repertoires in COVID-19. Study information: Italy, Spain and the United States were the sources of the convalescent and acute COVID-19 samples. Sources were T cells, B-cell-depleted T cells, or PBMCs; the material itself was cDNA or gDNA.

The assay was immunoSEQ multiplex PCR, and TCRdb's table has in-frame clones only and misses some. The sample shows 100,000 to 150,000 clones, roughly 89% of them seen only once. This receptor was identified in a middle-aged man with active or convalescent COVID-19. The sequencing sample was made of peripheral blood.

The CDR3 is CASSRERNQPQHF. CDR3 bases: TGCGCCAGTTCCAGGGAACGCAATCAGCCCCAGCATTTT. The V gene is TRBV10-1, the J gene TRBJ1-5; a possible D gene is TRBD1 (5 bases). Trimming stripped 9 bases from V and 2 bases from J, with 11 bases between. This CDR3 is built from 13 residues. Germline V gene lookup returns CDR1 WNHNN and CDR2 SYGVQD (reference sequence).